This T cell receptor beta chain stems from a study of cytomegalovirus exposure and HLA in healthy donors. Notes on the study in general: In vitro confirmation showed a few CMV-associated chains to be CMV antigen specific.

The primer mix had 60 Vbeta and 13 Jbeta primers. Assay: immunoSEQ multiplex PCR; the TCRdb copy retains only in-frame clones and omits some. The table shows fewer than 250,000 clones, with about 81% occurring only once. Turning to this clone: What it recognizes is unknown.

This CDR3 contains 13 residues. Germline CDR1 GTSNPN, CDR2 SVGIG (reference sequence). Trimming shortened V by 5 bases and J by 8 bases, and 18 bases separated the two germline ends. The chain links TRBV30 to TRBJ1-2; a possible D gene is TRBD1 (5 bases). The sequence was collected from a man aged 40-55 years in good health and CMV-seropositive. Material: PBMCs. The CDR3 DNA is TGTGCCTGGGAGGTAGACAGAGTTTGGGGCTACACCTTC. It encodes CAWEVDRVWGYTF. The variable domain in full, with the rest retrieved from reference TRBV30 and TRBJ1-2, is SQTIHQWPATLVQPVGSPLSLECTVEGTSNPNLYWYRQAAGRGLQLLFYSVGIGQISSEVPQNLSASRPQDRQFILSSKKLLLSDSGFYLCAWEVDRVWGYTFGSGTRLTVV.